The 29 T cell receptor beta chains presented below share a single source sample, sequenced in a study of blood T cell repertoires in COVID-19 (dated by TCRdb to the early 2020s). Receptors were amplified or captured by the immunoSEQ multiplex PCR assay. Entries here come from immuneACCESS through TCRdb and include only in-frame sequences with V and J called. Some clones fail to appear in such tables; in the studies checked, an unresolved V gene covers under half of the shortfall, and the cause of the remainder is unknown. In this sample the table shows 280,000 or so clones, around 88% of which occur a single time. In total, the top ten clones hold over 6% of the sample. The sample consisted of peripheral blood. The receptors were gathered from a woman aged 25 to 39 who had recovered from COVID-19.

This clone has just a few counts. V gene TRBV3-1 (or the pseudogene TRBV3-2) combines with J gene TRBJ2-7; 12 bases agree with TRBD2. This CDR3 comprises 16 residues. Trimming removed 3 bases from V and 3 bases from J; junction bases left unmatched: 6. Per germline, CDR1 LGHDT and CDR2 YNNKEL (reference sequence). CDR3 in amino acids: CASSHASGGAGYEQYF. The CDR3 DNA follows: TGTGCCAGCAGCCATGCTAGCGGGGGGGCAGGCTACGAGCAGTACTTC.

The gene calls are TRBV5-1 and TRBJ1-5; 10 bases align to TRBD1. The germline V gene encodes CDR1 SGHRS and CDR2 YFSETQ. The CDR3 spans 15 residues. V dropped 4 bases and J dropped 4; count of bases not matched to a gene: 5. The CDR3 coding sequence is TGCGCCAGCAGCGCGGGGACAGGGGTTAATCAGCCCCAGCATTTT. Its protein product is CASSAGTGVNQPQHF.

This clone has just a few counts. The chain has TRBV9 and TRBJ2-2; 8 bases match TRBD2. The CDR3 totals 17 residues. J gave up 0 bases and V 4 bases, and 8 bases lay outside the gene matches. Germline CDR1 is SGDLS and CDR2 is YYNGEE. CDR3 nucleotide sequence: TGTGCCAGCAGCCCAGGGGCGGGACTAGCGAACACCGGGGAGCTGTTTTTT. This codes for CASSPGAGLANTGELFF.

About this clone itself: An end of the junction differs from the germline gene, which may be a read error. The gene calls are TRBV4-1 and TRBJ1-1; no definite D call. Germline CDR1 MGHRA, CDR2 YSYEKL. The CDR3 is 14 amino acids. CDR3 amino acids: CASSLTRPNTEAFF. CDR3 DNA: TGCGCCAGCAGCCTGACTCGCCCCAACACTGAGGCTTTCTTT.

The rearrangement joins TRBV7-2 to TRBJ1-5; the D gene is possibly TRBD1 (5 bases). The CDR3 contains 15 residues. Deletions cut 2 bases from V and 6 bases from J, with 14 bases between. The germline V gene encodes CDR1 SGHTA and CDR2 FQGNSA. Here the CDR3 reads CASSLSSTVTQPQHF. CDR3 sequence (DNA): TGTGCCAGCAGCTTAAGTTCGACAGTGACTCAGCCCCAGCATTTT.

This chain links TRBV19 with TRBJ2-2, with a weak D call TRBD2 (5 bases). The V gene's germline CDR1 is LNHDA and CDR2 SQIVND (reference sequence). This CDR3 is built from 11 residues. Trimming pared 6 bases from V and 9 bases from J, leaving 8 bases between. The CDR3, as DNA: TGTGCCAGTAGCGGGGTCCGGGAGCTGTTTTTT. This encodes CASSGVRELFF.

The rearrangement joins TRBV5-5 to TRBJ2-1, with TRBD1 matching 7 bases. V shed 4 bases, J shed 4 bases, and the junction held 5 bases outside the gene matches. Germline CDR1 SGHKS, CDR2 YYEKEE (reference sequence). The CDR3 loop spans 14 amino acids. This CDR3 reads CASSPTDRYNEQFF. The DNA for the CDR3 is TGTGCCAGCAGCCCCACGGACAGGTACAATGAGCAGTTCTTC.

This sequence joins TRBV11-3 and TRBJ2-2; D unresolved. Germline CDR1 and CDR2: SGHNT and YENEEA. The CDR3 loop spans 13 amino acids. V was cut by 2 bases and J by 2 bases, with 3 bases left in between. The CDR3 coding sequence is TGTGCCAGCAGCTTACTTAACACCGGGGAGCTGTTTTTT. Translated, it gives CASSLLNTGELFF.

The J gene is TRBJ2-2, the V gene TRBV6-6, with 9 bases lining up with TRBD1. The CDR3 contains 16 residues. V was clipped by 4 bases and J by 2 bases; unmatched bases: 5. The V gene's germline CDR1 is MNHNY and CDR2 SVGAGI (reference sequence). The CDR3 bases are TGTGCCAGCAGTTTGCGACAGGGGGTCAACACCGGGGAGCTGTTTTTT. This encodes CASSLRQGVNTGELFF.

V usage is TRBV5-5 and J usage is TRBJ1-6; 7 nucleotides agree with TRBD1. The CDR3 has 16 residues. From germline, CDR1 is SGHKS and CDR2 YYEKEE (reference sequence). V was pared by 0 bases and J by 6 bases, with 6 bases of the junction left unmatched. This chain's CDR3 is CASSLAGTASNSPLHF. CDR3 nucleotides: TGTGCCAGCAGCTTGGCTGGGACAGCTTCTAATTCACCCCTCCACTTT.

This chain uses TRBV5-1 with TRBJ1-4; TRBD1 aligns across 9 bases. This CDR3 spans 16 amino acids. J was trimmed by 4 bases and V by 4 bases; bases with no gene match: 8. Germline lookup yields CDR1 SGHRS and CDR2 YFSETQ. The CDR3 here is CASSDRPGQGNEKLFF. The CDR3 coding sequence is TGCGCCAGCAGCGATAGACCGGGACAGGGTAATGAAAAACTGTTTTTT. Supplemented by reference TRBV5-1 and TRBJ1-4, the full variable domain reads KAGVTQTPRYLIKTRGQQVTLSCSPISGHRSVSWYQQTPGQGLQFLFEYFSETQRNKGNFPGRFSGRQFSNSRSEMNVSTLELGDSALYLCASSDRPGQGNEKLFFGSGTQLSVL.

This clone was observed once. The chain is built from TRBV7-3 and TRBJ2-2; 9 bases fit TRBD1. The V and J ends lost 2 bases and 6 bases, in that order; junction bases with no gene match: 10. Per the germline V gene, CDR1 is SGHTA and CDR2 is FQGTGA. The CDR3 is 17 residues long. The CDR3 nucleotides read TGTGCCAGCAGCTTAGGTCCCGGACAGGGGAGCGCCGGGGAGCTGTTTTTT. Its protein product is CASSLGPGQGSAGELFF.

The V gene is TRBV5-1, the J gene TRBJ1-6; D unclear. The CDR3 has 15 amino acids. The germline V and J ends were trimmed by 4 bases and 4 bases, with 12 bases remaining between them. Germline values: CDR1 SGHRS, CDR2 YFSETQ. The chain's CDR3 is CASSTGLSYNSPLHF. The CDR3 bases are TGCGCCAGCAGCACCGGACTGTCGTATAATTCACCCCTCCACTTT. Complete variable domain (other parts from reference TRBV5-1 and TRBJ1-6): KAGVTQTPRYLIKTRGQQVTLSCSPISGHRSVSWYQQTPGQGLQFLFEYFSETQRNKGNFPGRFSGRQFSNSRSEMNVSTLELGDSALYLCASSTGLSYNSPLHFGNGTRLTVT.

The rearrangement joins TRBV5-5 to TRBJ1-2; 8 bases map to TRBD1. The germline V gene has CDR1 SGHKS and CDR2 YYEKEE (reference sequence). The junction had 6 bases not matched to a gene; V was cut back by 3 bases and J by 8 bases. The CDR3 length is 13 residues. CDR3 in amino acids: CASSYGQGGGYTF. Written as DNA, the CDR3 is TGTGCCAGCAGCTACGGACAGGGAGGAGGCTACACCTTC.

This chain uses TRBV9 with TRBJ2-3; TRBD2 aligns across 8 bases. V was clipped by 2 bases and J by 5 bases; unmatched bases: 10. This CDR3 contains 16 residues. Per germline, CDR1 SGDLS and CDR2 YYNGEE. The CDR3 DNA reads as TGTGCCAGCAGCGTTGGCGGGGGGCACGAGGGAGATACGCAGTATTTT. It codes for CASSVGGGHEGDTQYF.

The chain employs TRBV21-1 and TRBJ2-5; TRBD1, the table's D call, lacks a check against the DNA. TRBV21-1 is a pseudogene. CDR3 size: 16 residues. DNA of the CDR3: TGTGCCAGCAGCAAAGTGAGGGGGACCTACCAAGAGACCCAGTACTTC. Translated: CASSKVRGTYQETQYF.

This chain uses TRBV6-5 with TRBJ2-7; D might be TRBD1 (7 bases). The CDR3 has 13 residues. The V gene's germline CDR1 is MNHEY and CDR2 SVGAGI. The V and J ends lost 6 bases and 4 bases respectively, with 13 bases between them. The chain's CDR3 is CASRGGTEYEQYF. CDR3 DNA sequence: TGTGCCAGCAGAGGAGGGACAGAGTACGAGCAGTACTTC.

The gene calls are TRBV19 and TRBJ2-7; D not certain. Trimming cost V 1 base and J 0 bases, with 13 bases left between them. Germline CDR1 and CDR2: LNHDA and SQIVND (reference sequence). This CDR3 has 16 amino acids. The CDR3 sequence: CASSIVHQRYSYEQYF. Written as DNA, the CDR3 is TGTGCCAGTAGTATAGTCCATCAGAGGTACTCCTACGAGCAGTACTTC.

For the CDR3, the DNA is TGTGCCAGCAGCGGGGGGTATAATTCACCCCTCCACTTT. Translating it yields CASSGGYNSPLHF. The J gene is TRBJ1-6, the V gene TRBV5-4, with a tentative D call TRBD1 (5 bases). The CDR3 covers 13 residues. The V gene's germline CDR1 is SGHNT and CDR2 YYREEE (reference sequence). V gave up 4 bases and J gave up 4 bases, with 6 bases separating them.

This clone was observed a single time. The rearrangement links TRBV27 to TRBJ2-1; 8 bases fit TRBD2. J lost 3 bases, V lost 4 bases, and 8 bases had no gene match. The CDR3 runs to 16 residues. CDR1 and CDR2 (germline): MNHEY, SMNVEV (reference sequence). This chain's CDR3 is CASSWIWRGDYNEQFF. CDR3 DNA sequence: TGTGCCAGCAGTTGGATTTGGCGGGGGGACTACAATGAGCAGTTCTTC.

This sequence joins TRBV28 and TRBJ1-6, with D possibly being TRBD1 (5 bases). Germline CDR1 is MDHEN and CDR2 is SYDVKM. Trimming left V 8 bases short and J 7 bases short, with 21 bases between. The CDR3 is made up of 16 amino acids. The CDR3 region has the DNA TGTGCCAGCCACAGGACCCGCGCTGGGATGAATTCACCCCTCCACTTT. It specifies CASHRTRAGMNSPLHF.

The chain's CDR3 is CSASRGEGYTF. The CDR3 DNA sequence: TGCAGTGCTAGCAGGGGTGAGGGCTACACCTTC. The genes are TRBV20-1 and TRBJ1-2; D perhaps matches TRBD1 (6 bases). V gave up 3 bases and J gave up 8 bases, with 10 bases separating them. CDR3 length equals 11 residues. The germline CDR1 and CDR2 sequences are DFQATT and SNEGSKA (reference sequence).

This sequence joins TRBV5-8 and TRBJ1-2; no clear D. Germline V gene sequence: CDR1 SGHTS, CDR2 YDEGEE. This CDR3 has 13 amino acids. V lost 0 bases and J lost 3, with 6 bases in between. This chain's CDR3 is CASSLVADYGYTF. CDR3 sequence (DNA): TGTGCCAGCAGCTTGGTGGCAGACTATGGCTACACCTTC.

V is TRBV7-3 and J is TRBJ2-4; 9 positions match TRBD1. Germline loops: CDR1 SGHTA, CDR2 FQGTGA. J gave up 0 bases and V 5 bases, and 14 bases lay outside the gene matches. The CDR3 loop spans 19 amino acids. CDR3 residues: CASSPWMKGQGKAKNIQYF. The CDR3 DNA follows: TGTGCCAGCAGCCCCTGGATGAAGGGACAGGGCAAAGCCAAAAACATTCAGTACTTC.

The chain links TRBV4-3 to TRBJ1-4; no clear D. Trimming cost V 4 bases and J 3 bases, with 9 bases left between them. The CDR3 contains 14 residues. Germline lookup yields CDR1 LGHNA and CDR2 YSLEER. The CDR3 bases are TGCGCCAGCAGCCGGGAGGGAGCTAATGAAAAACTGTTTTTT. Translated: CASSREGANEKLFF.

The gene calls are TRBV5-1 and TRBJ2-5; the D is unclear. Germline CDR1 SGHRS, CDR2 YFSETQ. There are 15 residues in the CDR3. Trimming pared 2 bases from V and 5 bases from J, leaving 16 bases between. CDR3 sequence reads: CASSLGQATPETQYF. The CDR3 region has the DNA TGCGCCAGCAGCTTAGGTCAGGCCACCCCGGAGACCCAGTACTTC.

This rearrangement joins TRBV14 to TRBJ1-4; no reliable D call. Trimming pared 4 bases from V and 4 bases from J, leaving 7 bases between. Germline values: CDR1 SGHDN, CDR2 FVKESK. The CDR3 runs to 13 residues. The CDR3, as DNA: TGTGCCAGCAGCCCGGGGTATAATGAAAAACTGTTTTTT. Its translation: CASSPGYNEKLFF.

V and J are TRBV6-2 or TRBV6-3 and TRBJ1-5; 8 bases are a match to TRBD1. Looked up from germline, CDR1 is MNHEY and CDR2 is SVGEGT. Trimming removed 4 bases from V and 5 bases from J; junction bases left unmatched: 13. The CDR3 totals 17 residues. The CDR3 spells CASSSKDRGLFYQPQHF. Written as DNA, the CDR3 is TGTGCCAGCAGTTCTAAAGACAGGGGCCTATTTTATCAGCCCCAGCATTTT.

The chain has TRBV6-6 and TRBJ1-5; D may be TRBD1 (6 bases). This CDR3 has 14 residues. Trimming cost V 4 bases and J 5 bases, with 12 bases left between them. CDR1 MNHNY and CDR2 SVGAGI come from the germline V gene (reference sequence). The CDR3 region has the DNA TGTGCCAGCAGTTTCCAGGGGATAGATCAGCCCCAGCATTTT. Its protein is CASSFQGIDQPQHF.